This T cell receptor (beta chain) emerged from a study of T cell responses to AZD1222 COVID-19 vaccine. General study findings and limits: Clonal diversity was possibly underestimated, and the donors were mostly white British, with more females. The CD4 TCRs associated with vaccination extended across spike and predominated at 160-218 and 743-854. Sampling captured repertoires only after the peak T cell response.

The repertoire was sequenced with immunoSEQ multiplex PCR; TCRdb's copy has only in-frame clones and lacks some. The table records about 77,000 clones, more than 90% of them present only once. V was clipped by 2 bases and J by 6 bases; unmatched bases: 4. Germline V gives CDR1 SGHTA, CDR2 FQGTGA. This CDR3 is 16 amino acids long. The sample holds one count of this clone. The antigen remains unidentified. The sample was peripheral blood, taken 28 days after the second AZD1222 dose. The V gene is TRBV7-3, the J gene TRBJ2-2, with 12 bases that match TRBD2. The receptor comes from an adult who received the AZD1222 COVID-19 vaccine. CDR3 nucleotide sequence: TGTGCCAGCAGCTTAGCCCTAGCGGGAGGGCCCGGGGAGCTGTTTTTT. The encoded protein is CASSLALAGGPGELFF. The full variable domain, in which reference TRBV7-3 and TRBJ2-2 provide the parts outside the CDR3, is GAGVSQTPSNKVTEKGKYVELRCDPISGHTALYWYRQSLGQGPEFLIYFQGTGAADDSGLPNDRFFAVRPEGSVSTLKIQRTERGDSAVYLCASSLALAGGPGELFFGEGSRLTVL.